This T cell receptor beta chain was identified in a study of T cell responses to AZD1222 COVID-19 vaccine (dated by TCRdb to the early 2020s). Looking at the study overall: AZD1222 recipients with second doses at about 4 weeks or about 12 weeks were pooled, because spike-specific TCR depth and breadth did not differ between schedules. A total of just over 230 trial participants underwent TCR sequencing, of whom 207 received two doses of AZD1222 and about 25 received two doses of the MenACWY control vaccine. Trial participants were enrolled into age subgroups of 18-55, 56-69 and 70-plus years, which contained 148, 28 and 57 TCR-sequenced participants, respectively.

Explained via the paper, the time point label denotes: baseline before first vaccination. The vaccinee samples were drawn from two UK trials, COV001 and COV002, one of which was a single-blind randomized controlled phase 2/3 trial testing AZD1222 (ChAdOx1 nCoV-19) in healthy adults. For TCRbeta chain sequencing, PBMC samples from trial participants were taken at day 0 and at day 28 after the second dose. Study-wide conclusions, independent of this receptor: Participants were mostly white British and included more females than males, and it was suggested by the authors that clonal diversity may have been underestimated. Conclusions about previously exposed vaccinees are limited, since just a handful of AZD1222 recipients were seropositive for SARS-CoV-2 at baseline. The vaccine-associated CD4 TCRs covered the entire spike protein, and the dominant responses fell in regions 160-218 and 743-854. Reportedly, almost half of the unique spike-specific TCRs recognized epitopes lying outside the regions that are mutated in the B.1.351 and B.1.1.7 variants. A significant rise in spike-specific TCR breadth and depth was observed after two AZD1222 doses relative to day 0 and relative to MenACWY recipients. The 56-69-year group was small, and its depth increase did not reach significance, likely because of low power. No day 14 peak-response samples were available, so repertoires were characterized only after the peak T cell response.

The CDR3 regions of human TCRbeta chains were analyzed by immunosequencing. As for the authors' bioinformatics: Repertoire TCRs were checked for matches against a reference library of SARS-CoV-2-specific TCRs that had been generated using the MIRA antigen-specificity platform. Breadth was defined as the fraction of unique TCRs that were SARS-CoV-2-associated, and depth was defined as the fraction of total T cells that were SARS-CoV-2-associated. Using the MIRA data, every spike-specific TCR was mapped to the spike region that the TCR reacted to and assigned to either a CD4 or a CD8 class. Log10-transformed breadth and depth values were compared by one-way ANOVA with Sidak's multiple comparisons tests. The immuneACCESS repertoire file appears here via TCRdb, limited to in-frame rearrangements. These files lack a portion of the clones; in checked studies, under half of the deficit traces to unresolved V genes, and the cause of the others is not known. V and J calls and clone size follow that table, whereas D and trimming were derived from the DNA. In all, the sample holds about 99,000 clones, and roughly 88% of those were seen once. The ten largest clones represent roughly 20% of the sample.

With regard to this clone: The target of this receptor is not known. No qualities accompany the bases; no much larger clone lies one base away.

V is trimmed back by 4 bases and J by 6 bases, and the junction contains 7 bases that no gene match accounts for. Reading the germline V gene (reference sequence) gives CDR1 SGHNT and CDR2 YYREEE. The CDR3 spans 14 residues, from the cysteine through the phenylalanine. Here the CDR3 DNA is all that survives: 42 bases in frame from base 1. This TCR was sampled from an adult in good health. Material: peripheral blood, obtained on day 0 of AZD1222 vaccination. The chain links TRBV5-4 with TRBJ2-7, and 10 bases in between align with TRBD2. DNA sequence: TGTGCCAGCAGCCCTAGCGGGAGTTCCGGCGAGCAGTACTTC. Its amino acids are CASSPSGSSGEQYF.